This T cell receptor beta chain is drawn from a study of post-analysis software for immune sequencing data. Background on the study: Relapsing-remitting, secondary progressive and progressive-relapsing forms made up the multiple sclerosis disease courses. Findings and caveats of the study: Included in a set of about 5 TRBV segments more frequent in patients than controls were TRBV5-6, TRBV5-1 and TRBV20-1. Controls' normalized Chao1 diversity significantly exceeded that of multiple sclerosis patients.

CDR1 is SEHNR and CDR2 is FQNEAQ in the germline V gene (reference sequence). The CDR3 has 13 residues. The sample holds a few counts of this clonotype. Its antigen remains unidentified. The TCR beta cDNA libraries carried unique molecular identifiers. The T cell input of about 0.9 to 11 million gave approximately 460,000 cDNA molecules. TCRdb re-analysed the PCR reads in MiXCR, keeping a single row per CDR3 protein. The data hold hundreds of thousands of distinct CDR3 sequences, with 30% observed a single time. The clonotype comes from a girl aged 5 to 17 with multiple sclerosis. The chain carries TRBV7-9 and TRBJ2-4; D remains unclear. Near its end, the DNA agrees better with TRBJ2-7, so the J call may be wrong. Sequenced material: blood. For the CDR3, the DNA is TGTGCCAGCAGCTTACCTCAGGACTACGAGCAGTACTTC. Amino acid sequence: CASSLPQDYEQYF.